Given below is one TCR beta chain in context. Produced via immunoSEQ multiplex PCR; TCRdb's table is partial and in-frame only. The table includes 7,200 or so clones, about four fifths detected once. This CDR3 spans 11 amino acids. Germline CDR1 reads DFQATT; CDR2 reads SNEGSKA (reference sequence). The ends were cut back, 1 base at V and 4 bases at J, with 4 bases in the middle. This sample was included in a study of PD-1 and CTLA-4 blockade in melanoma. This sample comprised CD8+ T cells from peripheral blood, obtained before anti-PD-1 treatment. The receptor's source is a human donor with melanoma. The chain is built from TRBV20-1 and TRBJ2-5; D unclear. CDR3 sequence: CSARGAETQYF. Written as DNA, the CDR3 is TGCAGTGCTAGAGGGGCAGAGACCCAGTACTTC.